A single sample gave rise to the 31 T cell receptor beta chains below, sequenced in a study of T cells in Graves' hyperthyroidism and ophthalmopathy. The source material, RNA transcripts, was used to amplify TCR beta CDR3 regions. Using the HTBI primer set, a first-round RT-PCR was run on the TCR CDR3. TCRdb ran MiXCR on the multiplex PCR reads and lists one entry per CDR3 protein. Of about 400,000 distinct CDR3 sequences detected, over 10% appear once; the ten largest clones hold around a tenth. The sample was blood. The receptor set was obtained from a woman aged 18-30 years with Graves' hyperthyroidism.

The CDR3: CASSYSGAGQPQHF. The DNA of the CDR3 is TGTGCCAGCAGTTACTCGGGGGCTGGTCAGCCCCAGCATTTT. V and J are TRBV6-2 or TRBV6-3 and TRBJ1-5, with D perhaps matching TRBD1 (6 bases). Per germline, CDR1 MNHEY and CDR2 SVGEGT. Trimming left V 0 bases short and J 6 bases short, with 9 bases between. The CDR3 totals 14 residues.

This clonotype was seen many times. CDR3 nucleotide sequence: TGTGCCAGCAGCGTACGAACCAGCTCCTACAATGAGCAGTTCTTC. This encodes CASSVRTSSYNEQFF. V and J are TRBV7-2 and TRBJ2-1; D not resolved. The V end was cut by 5 bases, the J end by 0 bases, with 11 bases between. The CDR3 has 15 amino acids. Germline CDR1 SGHTA, CDR2 FQGNSA.

This clonotype was seen repeatedly, ten times or more. V is TRBV3-1 and J is TRBJ1-3; 9 positions match TRBD1. CDR3 size: 14 residues. Per germline, CDR1 LGHDT and CDR2 YNNKEL (reference sequence). Trimming removed 4 bases from V and 5 bases from J; junction bases left unmatched: 3. CDR3: CASSPGQGRNTIYF. The DNA of the CDR3 is TGTGCCAGCAGCCCGGGACAGGGTAGAAACACCATATATTTT.

This clonotype turned up a few times. CDR3 region: CASSPPGGLNTGELFF. CDR3 coding DNA: TGTGCCAGCTCACCACCGGGGGGCTTGAACACCGGGGAGCTGTTTTTT. The rearrangement links TRBV18 to TRBJ2-2; D tentatively reads TRBD1 or TRBD2 (6 bases each). The germline V and J ends were trimmed by 0 bases and 1 base, with 9 bases remaining between them. CDR1 and CDR2 (germline): KGHSH, LQKENI. The length of the CDR3 is 16 residues.

This clonotype was counted many times. The V call is TRBV28, the J call TRBJ1-1; 8 bases are a match to TRBD1. V was pared by 11 bases and J by 4 bases, with 9 bases of the junction left unmatched. The CDR3 length is 13 residues. Germline V gives CDR1 MDHEN, CDR2 SYDVKM. CDR3: CAGTQGASTEAFF. As DNA, the CDR3 is TGTGCCGGAACCCAGGGGGCGAGCACTGAAGCTTTCTTT.

This clonotype was recorded at least ten times. The chain combines TRBV12-3 or TRBV12-4 with TRBJ2-1, with 10 bases that match TRBD2. With V trimmed by 4 bases and J by 5 bases, 5 bases remained unmatched. The CDR3 loop spans 15 amino acids. The CDR3 reads CASSSSGSLHNEQFF. The CDR3 nucleotides read TGTGCCAGCAGTTCTAGCGGGAGCCTTCACAATGAGCAGTTCTTC.

Worth noting for this clonotype: A much larger clone lies one base from this, so it may be a read error. The CDR3 does not end in the conserved phenylalanine or tryptophan, so this is likely a read error. The chain couples TRBV27 to TRBJ1-2, with D maybe TRBD1 (6 bases). Trimming pared 3 bases from V and 4 bases from J, leaving 15 bases between. From germline, CDR1 is MNHEY and CDR2 SMNVEV (reference sequence). The CDR3 is 15 amino acids. The chain's CDR3 is CASSFSVDSFYGYTL. In DNA form, the CDR3 reads TGTGCCAGCAGTTTCTCCGTGGACAGTTTCTATGGCTACACCCTC.

The chain has TRBV20-1 and TRBJ2-2, with D possibly matching TRBD2 (5 bases). The CDR3 loop spans 13 amino acids. Germline assignment: CDR1 DFQATT and CDR2 SNEGSKA (reference sequence). Here the CDR3 DNA reads TGCAGCGCTCAGGTACCGGGGAGCCGGGAGCTGTTTTTT. Translation gives CSAQVPGSRELFF.

In its sample, this clonotype was seen a few times. V and J are TRBV6-1 and TRBJ2-1, with 8 bases aligning to TRBD1. After removal of 6 bases from V and 2 bases from J, the junction contained 6 bases not matched to a gene. CDR3 length equals 15 residues. CDR1 MNHNS and CDR2 SASEGT come from the germline V gene. CDR3 coding DNA: TGTGCCAGCAGCCAAGGGACAGGTACCTACAATGAGCAGTTCTTC. It translates to CASSQGTGTYNEQFF.

The rearrangement uses TRBV19 and TRBJ2-7, with no clear D. CDR1 LNHDA and CDR2 SQIVND come from the germline V gene (reference sequence). The length of the CDR3 is 13 residues. V shed 8 bases and J shed 4 bases, with 15 bases lying between them. CDR3 DNA sequence: TGTGCCAGTGCCGGCGAGAATCTTTACGAGCAGTACTTC. It translates to CASAGENLYEQYF.

This clonotype was recorded a few times. The chain recombines TRBV6-1 with TRBJ1-2; possibly TRBD1 for D (6 bases). Germline CDR1 MNHNS, CDR2 SASEGT. The V and J ends lost 6 bases and 4 bases respectively, with 12 bases between them. This CDR3 contains 13 residues. CDR3: CASREDSLYGYTF. CDR3 bases: TGTGCCAGCAGGGAGGACAGTCTCTATGGCTACACCTTC.

This clonotype was counted at least ten times. The CDR3, as DNA: TGTGCCAGCTCACCACCGGTGATAGCGGGAGCAAGGTACGAGCAGTACTTC. This sequence encodes CASSPPVIAGARYEQYF. The chain couples TRBV18 to TRBJ2-7, with 9 bases lining up with TRBD2. The CDR3 spans 17 residues. V shed 0 bases, J shed 4 bases, and the junction held 10 bases outside the gene matches. Germline V gene lookup returns CDR1 KGHSH and CDR2 LQKENI.

This rearrangement joins TRBV5-1 to TRBJ2-3; no clear D. Germline V CDR1 and CDR2: SGHRS, YFSETQ. Trimming cost V 4 bases and J 6 bases, with 12 bases left between them. This CDR3 comprises 13 residues. CDR3 amino acids: CASSEYSDDTQYF. As DNA, the CDR3 is TGCGCCAGCAGCGAATACTCAGACGATACGCAGTATTTT. Combining the CDR3 with reference TRBV5-1 and TRBJ2-3 gives the whole variable domain KAGVTQTPRYLIKTRGQQVTLSCSPISGHRSVSWYQQTPGQGLQFLFEYFSETQRNKGNFPGRFSGRQFSNSRSEMNVSTLELGDSALYLCASSEYSDDTQYFGPGTRLTVL.

This clonotype was observed at least ten times. This chain connects TRBV7-2 to TRBJ2-2; D gene ambiguous. Germline-derived CDR1 and CDR2 are SGHTA and FQGNSA. The CDR3 sequence is 15 residues long. V was clipped by 3 bases and J by 0 bases, with 8 bases between them. The CDR3 loop is CASSFNFPNTGELFF. In DNA, the CDR3 is TGTGCCAGCAGCTTTAACTTTCCGAACACCGGGGAGCTGTTTTTT.

This clonotype came up many times. The chain employs TRBV3-1 and TRBJ1-4; 9 bases match TRBD1. Trimming took 1 base from V and 8 from J; bases not matched to a gene: 14. CDR3 length: 18 amino acids. The germline V gene has CDR1 LGHDT and CDR2 YNNKEL (reference sequence). CDR3 sequence: CASSQAYRDLTGGEKLFF. The CDR3 nucleotides read TGTGCCAGCAGCCAAGCGTACCGAGACCTGACAGGGGGAGAAAAACTGTTTTTT.

This clonotype appeared many times. The rearrangement joins TRBV20-1 to TRBJ2-3, with 10 positions matching TRBD1. The germline V gene encodes CDR1 DFQATT and CDR2 SNEGSKA (reference sequence). The CDR3 sequence is 14 residues long. J lost 3 bases, V lost 8 bases, and 8 bases had no gene match. CDR3 DNA: TGCAGTCCCCAGGACAGGGGGTTTACAGATACGCAGTATTTT. Protein product: CSPQDRGFTDTQYF.

This clonotype was seen ten or more times. The J gene is TRBJ2-1, the V gene TRBV7-3, with D maybe TRBD2 (7 bases). V shed 5 bases and J shed 6 bases, with 20 bases lying between them. The germline CDR1 and CDR2 sequences are SGHTA and FQGTGA. This CDR3 has 16 amino acids. The CDR3 loop reads CASSIGAGASSNEQFF. In DNA, the CDR3 is TGTGCCAGCAGCATAGGGGCGGGGGCCTCCAGCAATGAGCAGTTCTTC. Based on the CDR3 plus reference TRBV7-3 and TRBJ2-1, the full variable domain is GAGVSQTPSNKVTEKGKYVELRCDPISGHTALYWYRQSLGQGPEFLIYFQGTGAADDSGLPNDRFFAVRPEGSVSTLKIQRTERGDSAVYLCASSIGAGASSNEQFFGPGTRLTVL.

V and J are TRBV20-1 and TRBJ1-1; no clear D. The CDR3 extends over 18 amino acids. Germline CDR1 reads DFQATT; CDR2 reads SNEGSKA (reference sequence). With 0 bases removed from V and 0 bases from J, the gap between germline ends came to 20 bases. The CDR3 DNA is TGCAGTGCTAGAGATATTGGAGGCGGGAACGGACTGAACACTGAAGCTTTCTTT. It encodes CSARDIGGGNGLNTEAFF.

J is TRBJ1-6 and V is TRBV10-3, with 7 positions matching TRBD1. The CDR3 consists of 14 residues. Trimming removed 5 bases from V and 6 bases from J; junction bases left unmatched: 4. Per germline, CDR1 ENHRY and CDR2 SYGVKD. The CDR3 protein is CAISSTGSNSPLHF. The CDR3 nucleotides read TGTGCCATCAGTTCGACAGGGAGTAATTCACCCCTCCACTTT.

The gene calls are TRBV19 and TRBJ2-5; TRBD1 might be the D (5 bases). Germline V gives CDR1 LNHDA, CDR2 SQIVND (reference sequence). This CDR3 region has 13 residues. V was shortened by 6 bases and J by 5 bases, with 13 bases between the two germline ends. The CDR3 DNA is TGTGCCAGTAGCAGGCAGGGTTCGGAGACCCAGTACTTC. Amino acids: CASSRQGSETQYF.

This clonotype was seen many times. The chain carries TRBV29-1 and TRBJ2-1; TRBD2 matches at 10 bases. Germline V CDR1 and CDR2: SQVTM, ANQGSEA. Trimming removed 0 bases from V and 10 bases from J; junction bases left unmatched: 15. This CDR3 has 17 amino acids. The chain's CDR3 is CSVEDPTLSGRAGEQFF. CDR3 sequence (DNA): TGCAGCGTTGAAGACCCGACCCTAAGCGGGAGGGCCGGGGAGCAGTTCTTC.

There are a few counts of this clonotype. The chain carries TRBV6-1 and TRBJ2-5; TRBD2 matches at 9 bases. V gave up 6 bases and J gave up 5 bases; unmatched junction bases: 13. CDR3 size: 16 residues. The germline gives CDR1 MNHNS, CDR2 SASEGT. In DNA, the CDR3 is TGTGCCAGCAGGAGGTTGGCGGGAGGGTCGGTGGAGACCCAGTACTTC. It translates to CASRRLAGGSVETQYF.

This clonotype has a count of ten or more. The genes are TRBV27 and TRBJ1-1; D not resolved. Germline V gene data show CDR1 as MNHEY and CDR2 as SMNVEV (reference sequence). The CDR3 extends over 13 amino acids. V gave up 4 bases and J gave up 1 base, with 7 bases separating them. Here the CDR3 DNA reads TGTGCCAGCAGTTCGAGACAGAACACTGAAGCTTTCTTT. This gives the protein CASSSRQNTEAFF.

This clonotype was counted at least ten times. V gene TRBV7-2 combines with J gene TRBJ2-1; 10 bases are a match to TRBD2. This CDR3 is built from 16 residues. Germline loops: CDR1 SGHTA, CDR2 FQGNSA. The V and J ends lost 4 bases and 4 bases, in that order; junction bases with no gene match: 7. This CDR3 is CASSYHSGRRYNEQFF. The CDR3 region has the DNA TGTGCCAGCAGCTACCATAGCGGGAGGCGTTACAATGAGCAGTTCTTC.

This chain connects TRBV20-1 to TRBJ1-5, with a weak D call TRBD1 (6 bases). Germline V gene sequence: CDR1 DFQATT, CDR2 SNEGSKA (reference sequence). Deletions cut 5 bases from V and 2 bases from J, with 10 bases between. The CDR3 consists of 13 residues. CDR3 DNA: TGCAGTGCTCAGGGGTCGGGCAATCAGCCCCAGCATTTT. Amino acids: CSAQGSGNQPQHF.

This clonotype was observed many times. The chain uses TRBV4-2 and TRBJ2-3; a weak D match, TRBD2 (5 bases). The germline V gene encodes CDR1 LGHNA and CDR2 YNFKEQ. V was trimmed by 2 bases and J by 4 bases, leaving 13 bases between them. CDR3 length: 15 residues. The CDR3 sequence: CASSQTLNGADTQYF. The DNA for the CDR3 is TGTGCCAGCAGCCAAACCCTCAACGGGGCAGATACGCAGTATTTT.

In its sample, this clonotype was seen many times. J is TRBJ1-1 and V is TRBV13; 7 nucleotides match TRBD1. The CDR3 sequence is 15 residues long. The ends lost 3 bases at V and 1 base at J; junction bases unmatched: 5. CDR1 is PRHDT, CDR2 FYEKMQ, per germline (reference sequence). This chain's CDR3 is CASSLAGTANTEAFF. The CDR3, as DNA: TGTGCCAGCAGCTTGGCCGGGACAGCGAACACTGAAGCTTTCTTT.

This clonotype was recorded at least ten times. The chain uses TRBV3-1 and TRBJ1-1; TRBD1 might be the D (6 bases). This CDR3 spans 16 amino acids. Per the germline V gene, CDR1 is LGHDT and CDR2 is YNNKEL (reference sequence). V was pared by 2 bases and J by 3 bases, with 16 bases between. DNA for the CDR3: TGTGCCAGCAGCCAAACCTCGACAGGCTACTACACTGAAGCTTTCTTT. This gives the protein CASSQTSTGYYTEAFF.

This clonotype was seen many times. V is TRBV27 and J is TRBJ1-2; no clear D. This CDR3 comprises 13 residues. Germline V gene sequence: CDR1 MNHEY, CDR2 SMNVEV (reference sequence). The germline V and J ends were trimmed by 4 bases and 4 bases, with 10 bases remaining between them. Written as DNA, the CDR3 is TGTGCCAGCAGTTCCGCAGGTGTCTATGGCTACACCTTC. Protein sequence: CASSSAGVYGYTF.

V usage is TRBV20-1 and J usage is TRBJ2-7; TRBD2 aligns across 8 bases. This CDR3 region has 15 residues. The V gene's germline CDR1 is DFQATT and CDR2 SNEGSKA (reference sequence). The trim removed 3 bases at V and 2 bases at J, leaving 9 bases unmatched. The CDR3 DNA follows: TGCAGTGCTAGGTTCCCGGGCGGGGGGACCTACGAGCAGTACTTC. It codes for CSARFPGGGTYEQYF.

The chain recombines TRBV7-8 with TRBJ2-6; tentative D call: TRBD2 (6 bases). CDR1 and CDR2 from the germline V gene are SGHVS and FQNEAQ. V was cut by 7 bases and J by 0 bases, with 22 bases left in between. The CDR3 runs 19 residues. The CDR3 sequence: CASTSWRGGPPSGANVLTF. CDR3 sequence (DNA): TGTGCCAGCACCTCCTGGCGGGGAGGACCTCCCTCTGGGGCCAACGTCCTGACTTTC.